This TCR beta chain was sequenced in a study of spatial heterogeneity in lung cancer. The CDR3 runs 13 residues. The ends were cut back, 3 bases at V and 3 bases at J, with 8 bases in the middle. Germline CDR1 KGHSH, CDR2 LQKENI. TCRdb called the 5' RACE reads again in MiXCR, with one record for every CDR3 protein. This sample yields more than 45,000 distinct CDR3 sequences, of which around 5.2% are seen a single time; around 10% belongs to the top ten. The time point denotes: sample taken at primary tumor resection. In this sample, this clonotype turned up many times. Sample: PBMCs, taken at surgery. The chain couples TRBV18 to TRBJ1-1; D not certain. This clonotype was obtained from a male donor with early-stage non-small cell lung cancer. CDR3 loop: CASSPKSDTEAFF. CDR3 sequence (DNA): TGTGCCAGCTCACCGAAGTCCGACACTGAAGCTTTCTTT.